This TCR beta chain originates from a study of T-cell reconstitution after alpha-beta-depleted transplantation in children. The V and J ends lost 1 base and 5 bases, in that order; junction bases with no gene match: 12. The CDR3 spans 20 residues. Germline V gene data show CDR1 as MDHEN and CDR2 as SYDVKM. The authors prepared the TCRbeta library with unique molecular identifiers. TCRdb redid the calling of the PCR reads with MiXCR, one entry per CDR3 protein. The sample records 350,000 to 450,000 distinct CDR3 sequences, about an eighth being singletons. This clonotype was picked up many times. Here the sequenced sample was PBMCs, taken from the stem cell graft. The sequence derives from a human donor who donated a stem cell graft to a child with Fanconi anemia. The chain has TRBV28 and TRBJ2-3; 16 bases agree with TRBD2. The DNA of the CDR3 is TGTGCCAGCAGTTTATCCTTGCCGGGACTAGCGGGGGGGCTGGGAGATACGCAGTATTTT. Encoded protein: CASSLSLPGLAGGLGDTQYF.